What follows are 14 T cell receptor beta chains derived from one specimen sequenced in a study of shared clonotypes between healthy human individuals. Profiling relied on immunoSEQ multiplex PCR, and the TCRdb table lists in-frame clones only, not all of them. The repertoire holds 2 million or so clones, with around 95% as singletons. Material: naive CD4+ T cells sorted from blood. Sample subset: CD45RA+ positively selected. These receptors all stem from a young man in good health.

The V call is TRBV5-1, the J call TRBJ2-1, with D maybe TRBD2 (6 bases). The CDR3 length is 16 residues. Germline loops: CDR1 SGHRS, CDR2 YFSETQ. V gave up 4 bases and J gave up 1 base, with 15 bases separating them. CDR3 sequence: CASSPGGSSSYNEQFF. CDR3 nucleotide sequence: TGCGCCAGCAGCCCTGGGGGGAGTTCGTCCTACAATGAGCAGTTCTTC.

The DNA of the CDR3 is TGCGCCAGCAGTAGCGGGGGTAAAGATACGCAGTATTTT. It encodes CASSSGGKDTQYF. V and J are TRBV10-2 and TRBJ2-3; 8 nucleotides match TRBD2. This CDR3 has 13 residues. Trimming cost V 5 bases and J 5 bases; bases outside gene matches: 3. Germline values: CDR1 WSHSY, CDR2 SAAADI.

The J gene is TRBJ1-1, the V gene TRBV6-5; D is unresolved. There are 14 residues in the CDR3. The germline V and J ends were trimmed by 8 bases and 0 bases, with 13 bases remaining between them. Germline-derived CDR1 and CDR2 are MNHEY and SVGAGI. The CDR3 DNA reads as TGTGCCAGCCGGGCCGAGGGCTTGAACACTGAAGCTTTCTTT. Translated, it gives CASRAEGLNTEAFF.

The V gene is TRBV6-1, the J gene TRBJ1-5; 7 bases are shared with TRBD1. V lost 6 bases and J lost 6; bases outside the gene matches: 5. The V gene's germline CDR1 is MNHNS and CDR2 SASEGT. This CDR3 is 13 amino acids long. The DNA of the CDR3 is TGTGCCAGCAGCTCAGGGGGGAGTCAGCCCCAGCATTTT. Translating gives CASSSGGSQPQHF.

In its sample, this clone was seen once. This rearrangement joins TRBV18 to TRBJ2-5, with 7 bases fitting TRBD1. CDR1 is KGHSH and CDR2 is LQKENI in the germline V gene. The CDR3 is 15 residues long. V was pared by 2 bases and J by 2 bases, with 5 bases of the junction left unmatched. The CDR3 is CASSPTAGGQETQYF. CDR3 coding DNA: TGTGCCAGCTCACCAACGGCAGGGGGACAAGAGACCCAGTACTTC.

The CDR3 region has the DNA TGTGCCAGCAGTCAACTGGGCTCCTATAATTCACCCCTCCACTTT. This gives the protein CASSQLGSYNSPLHF. The rearrangement joins TRBV6-6 to TRBJ1-6; D unclear. CDR1 and CDR2 (germline): MNHNY, SVGAGI (reference sequence). This CDR3 is 15 amino acids long. The germline V and J ends were trimmed by 5 bases and 0 bases, with 8 bases remaining between them.

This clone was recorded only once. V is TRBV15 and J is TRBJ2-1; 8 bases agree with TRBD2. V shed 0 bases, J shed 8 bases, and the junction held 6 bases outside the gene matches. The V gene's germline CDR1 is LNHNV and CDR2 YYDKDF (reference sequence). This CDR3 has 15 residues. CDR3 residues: CATSRESGRGDEQFF. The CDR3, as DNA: TGTGCCACCAGCAGAGAAAGCGGGAGAGGCGATGAGCAGTTCTTC.

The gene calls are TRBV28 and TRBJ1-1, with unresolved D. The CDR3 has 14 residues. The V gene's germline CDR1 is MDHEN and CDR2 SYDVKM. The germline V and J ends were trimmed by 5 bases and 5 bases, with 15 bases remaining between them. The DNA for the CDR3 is TGTGCCAGCAGTCGCCTATCCAGTTTGACTGAAGCTTTCTTT. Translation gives CASSRLSSLTEAFF.

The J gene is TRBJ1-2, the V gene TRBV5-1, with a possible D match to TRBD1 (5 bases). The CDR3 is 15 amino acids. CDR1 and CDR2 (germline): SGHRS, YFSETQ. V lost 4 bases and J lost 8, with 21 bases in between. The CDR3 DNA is TGCGCCAGCAGCCGAGCCCAGGGCAGGGTGGAGGGCTACACCTTC. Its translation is CASSRAQGRVEGYTF.

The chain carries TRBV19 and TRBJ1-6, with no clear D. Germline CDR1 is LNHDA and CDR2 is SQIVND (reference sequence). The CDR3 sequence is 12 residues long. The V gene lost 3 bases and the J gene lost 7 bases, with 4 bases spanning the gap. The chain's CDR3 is CASSIVNSPLHF. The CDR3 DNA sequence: TGTGCCAGTAGTATTGTAAATTCACCCCTCCACTTT.

The CDR3 sequence: CASSYGLSAQETQYF. The CDR3 nucleotides read TGTGCCAGCAGTTACGGACTAAGCGCCCAAGAGACCCAGTACTTC. This chain connects TRBV6-5 to TRBJ2-5, with D possibly TRBD2 on 6 matching bases. Trimming took 2 bases from V and 1 from J, leaving 11 bases between them. CDR3 length: 15 amino acids. CDR1 and CDR2 (germline): MNHEY, SVGAGI.

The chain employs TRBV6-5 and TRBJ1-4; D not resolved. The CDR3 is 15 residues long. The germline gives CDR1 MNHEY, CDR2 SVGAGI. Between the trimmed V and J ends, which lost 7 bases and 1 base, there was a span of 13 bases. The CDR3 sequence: CASTPEIGTNEKLFF. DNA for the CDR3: TGTGCCAGCACCCCAGAGATCGGAACTAATGAAAAACTGTTTTTT.

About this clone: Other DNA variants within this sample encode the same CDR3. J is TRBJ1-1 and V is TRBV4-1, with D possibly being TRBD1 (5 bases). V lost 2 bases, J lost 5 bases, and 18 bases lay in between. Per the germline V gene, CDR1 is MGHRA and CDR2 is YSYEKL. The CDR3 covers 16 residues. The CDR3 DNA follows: TGCGCCAGCAGCCAAACAGGATCCCAAGGAAAAACTGAAGCTTTCTTT. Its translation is CASSQTGSQGKTEAFF.

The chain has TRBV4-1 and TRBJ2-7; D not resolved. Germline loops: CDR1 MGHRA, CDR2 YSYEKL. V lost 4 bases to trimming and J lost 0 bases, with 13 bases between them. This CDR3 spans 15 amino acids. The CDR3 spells CASSPAELSSYEQYF. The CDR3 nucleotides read TGCGCCAGCAGCCCCGCTGAGCTGAGCTCCTACGAGCAGTACTTC.